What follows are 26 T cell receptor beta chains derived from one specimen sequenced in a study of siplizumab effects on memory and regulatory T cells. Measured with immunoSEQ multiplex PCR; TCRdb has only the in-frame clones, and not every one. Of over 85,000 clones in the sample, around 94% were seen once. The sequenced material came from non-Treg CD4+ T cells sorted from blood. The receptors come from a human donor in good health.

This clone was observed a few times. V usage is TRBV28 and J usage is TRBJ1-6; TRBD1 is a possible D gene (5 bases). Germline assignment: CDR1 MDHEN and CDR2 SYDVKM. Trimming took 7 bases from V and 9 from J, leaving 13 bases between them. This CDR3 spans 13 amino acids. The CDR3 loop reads CASNDSPISPLHF. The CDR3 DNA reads TGTGCCAGCAACGACAGCCCAATTTCACCCCTCCACTTT.

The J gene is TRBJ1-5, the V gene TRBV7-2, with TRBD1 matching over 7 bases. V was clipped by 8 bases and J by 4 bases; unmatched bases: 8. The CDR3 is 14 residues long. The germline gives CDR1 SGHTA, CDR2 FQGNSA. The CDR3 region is CASRGGTANQPQHF. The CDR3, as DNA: TGTGCCAGCCGCGGGGGGACAGCGAATCAGCCCCAGCATTTT. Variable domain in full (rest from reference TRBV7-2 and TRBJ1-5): GAGVSQSPSNKVTEKGKDVELRCDPISGHTALYWYRQSLGQGLEFLIYFQGNSAPDKSGLPSDRFSAERTGGSVSTLTIQRTQQEDSAVYLCASRGGTANQPQHFGDGTRLSIL.

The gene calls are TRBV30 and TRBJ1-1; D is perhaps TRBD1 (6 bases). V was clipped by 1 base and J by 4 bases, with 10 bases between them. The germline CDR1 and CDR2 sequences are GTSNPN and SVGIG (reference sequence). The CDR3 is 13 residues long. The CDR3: CAWSAPGATEAFF. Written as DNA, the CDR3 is TGTGCCTGGAGTGCGCCGGGGGCCACTGAAGCTTTCTTT.

CDR3 sequence (DNA): TGTGCCAGCAGTTTATCGGGGGGTCGCCAGCCCCAGCATTTT. This gives the protein CASSLSGGRQPQHF. The V gene is TRBV27, the J gene TRBJ1-5; TRBD1 is a possible D gene (5 bases). The germline gives CDR1 MNHEY, CDR2 SMNVEV (reference sequence). This CDR3 spans 14 amino acids. V was shortened by 0 bases and J by 7 bases, with 10 bases between the two germline ends.

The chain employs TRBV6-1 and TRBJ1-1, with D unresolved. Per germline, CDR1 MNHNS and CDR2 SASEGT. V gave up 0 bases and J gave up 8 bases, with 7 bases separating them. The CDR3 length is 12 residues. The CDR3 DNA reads TGTGCCAGCAGTGAAGCTGCGAGGGAAGCTTTCTTT. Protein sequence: CASSEAAREAFF.

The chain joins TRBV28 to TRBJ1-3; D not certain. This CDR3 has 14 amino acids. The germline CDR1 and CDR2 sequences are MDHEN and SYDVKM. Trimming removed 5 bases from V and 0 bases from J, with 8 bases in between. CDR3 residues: CASSPETSGNTIYF. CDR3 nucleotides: TGTGCCAGCAGTCCAGAGACCTCTGGAAACACCATATATTTT.

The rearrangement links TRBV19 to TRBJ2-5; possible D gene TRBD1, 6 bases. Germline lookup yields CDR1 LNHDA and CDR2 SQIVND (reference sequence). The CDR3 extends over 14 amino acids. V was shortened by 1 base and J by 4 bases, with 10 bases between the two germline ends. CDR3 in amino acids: CASSIGGRGETQYF. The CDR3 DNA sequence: TGTGCCAGTAGTATAGGGGGCAGGGGAGAGACCCAGTACTTC.

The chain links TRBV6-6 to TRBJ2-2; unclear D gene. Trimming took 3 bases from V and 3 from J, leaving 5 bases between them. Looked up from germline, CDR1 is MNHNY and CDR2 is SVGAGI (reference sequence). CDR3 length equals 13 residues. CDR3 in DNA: TGTGCCAGCAGTTATATGGACACCGGGGAGCTGTTTTTT. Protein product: CASSYMDTGELFF.

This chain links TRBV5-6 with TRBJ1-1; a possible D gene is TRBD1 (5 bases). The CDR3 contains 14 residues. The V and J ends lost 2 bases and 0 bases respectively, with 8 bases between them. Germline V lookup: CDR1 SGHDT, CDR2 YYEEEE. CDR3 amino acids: CASSFGAVNTEAFF. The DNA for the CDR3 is TGTGCCAGCAGCTTTGGGGCAGTGAACACTGAAGCTTTCTTT. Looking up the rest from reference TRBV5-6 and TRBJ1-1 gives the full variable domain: DAGVTQSPTHLIKTRGQQVTLRCSPKSGHDTVSWYQQALGQGPQFIFQYYEEEERQRGNFPDRFSGHQFPNYSSELNVNALLLGDSALYLCASSFGAVNTEAFFGQGTRLTVV.

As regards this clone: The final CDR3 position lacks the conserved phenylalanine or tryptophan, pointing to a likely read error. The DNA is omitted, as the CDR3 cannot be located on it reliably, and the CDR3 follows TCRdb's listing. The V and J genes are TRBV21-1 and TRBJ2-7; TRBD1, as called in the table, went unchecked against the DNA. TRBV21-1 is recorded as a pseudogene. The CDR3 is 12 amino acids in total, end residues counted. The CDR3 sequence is CASSPLGGRGVS.

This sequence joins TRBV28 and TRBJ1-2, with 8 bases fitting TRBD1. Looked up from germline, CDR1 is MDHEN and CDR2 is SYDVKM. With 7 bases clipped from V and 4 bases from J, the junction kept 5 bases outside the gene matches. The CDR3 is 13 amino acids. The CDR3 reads CASNADRGYGYTF. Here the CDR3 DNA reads TGTGCCAGCAACGCAGACAGGGGCTATGGCTACACCTTC.

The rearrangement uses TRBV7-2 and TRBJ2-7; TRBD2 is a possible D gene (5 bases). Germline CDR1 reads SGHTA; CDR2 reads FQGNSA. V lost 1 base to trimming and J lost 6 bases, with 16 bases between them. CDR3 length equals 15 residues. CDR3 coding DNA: TGTGCCAGCAGCTTAGTTGGTAGCGTCCCGAGCGAGCAGTACTTC. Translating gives CASSLVGSVPSEQYF.

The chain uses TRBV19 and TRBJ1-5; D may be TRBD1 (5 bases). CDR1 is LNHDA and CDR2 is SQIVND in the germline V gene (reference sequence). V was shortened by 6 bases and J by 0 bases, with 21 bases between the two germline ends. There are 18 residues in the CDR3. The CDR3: CASRPPPSTVYSNQPQHF. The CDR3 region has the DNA TGTGCCAGTAGACCCCCCCCATCGACAGTATATAGCAATCAGCCCCAGCATTTT.

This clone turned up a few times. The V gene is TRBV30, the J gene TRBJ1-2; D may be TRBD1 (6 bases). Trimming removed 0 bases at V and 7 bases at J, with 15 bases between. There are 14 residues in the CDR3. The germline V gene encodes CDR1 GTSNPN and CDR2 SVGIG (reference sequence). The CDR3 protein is CAWSVLGGAAGYTF. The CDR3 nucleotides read TGTGCCTGGAGTGTACTGGGGGGCGCGGCTGGCTACACCTTC.

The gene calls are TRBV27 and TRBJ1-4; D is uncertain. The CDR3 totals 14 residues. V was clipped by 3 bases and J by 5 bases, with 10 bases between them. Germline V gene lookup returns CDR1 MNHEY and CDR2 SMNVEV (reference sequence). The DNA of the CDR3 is TGTGCCAGCAGTTTGGTCGGCCCGAATGAAAAACTGTTTTTT. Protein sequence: CASSLVGPNEKLFF.

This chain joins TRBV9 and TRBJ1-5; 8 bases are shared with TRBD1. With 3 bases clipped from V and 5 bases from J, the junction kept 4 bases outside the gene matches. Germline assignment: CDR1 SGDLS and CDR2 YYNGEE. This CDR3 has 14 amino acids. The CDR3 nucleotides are TGTGCCAGCAGCGCAGGGGGCGAACATCAGCCCCAGCATTTT. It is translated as CASSAGGEHQPQHF.

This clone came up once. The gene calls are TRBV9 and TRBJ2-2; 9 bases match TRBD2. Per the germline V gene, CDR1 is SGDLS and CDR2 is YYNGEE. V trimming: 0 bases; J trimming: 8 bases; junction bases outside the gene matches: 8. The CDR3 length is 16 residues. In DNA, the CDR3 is TGTGCCAGCAGCGTAGCGGCGGGAGGGCTACTTGGGGAGCTGTTTTTT. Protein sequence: CASSVAAGGLLGELFF.

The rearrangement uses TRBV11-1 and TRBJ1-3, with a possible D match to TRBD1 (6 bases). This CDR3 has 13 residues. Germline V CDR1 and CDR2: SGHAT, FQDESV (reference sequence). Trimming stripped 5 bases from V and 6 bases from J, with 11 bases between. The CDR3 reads CASSLGTLNTIYF. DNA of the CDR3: TGTGCCAGCAGCCTCGGGACACTAAACACCATATATTTT.

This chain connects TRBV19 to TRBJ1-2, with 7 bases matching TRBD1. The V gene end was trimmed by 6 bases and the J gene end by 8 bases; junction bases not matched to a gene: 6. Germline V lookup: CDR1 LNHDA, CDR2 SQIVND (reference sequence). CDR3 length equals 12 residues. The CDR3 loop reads CASRSGGSGYTF. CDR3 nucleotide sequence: TGTGCCAGTAGGTCAGGGGGTAGCGGCTACACCTTC.

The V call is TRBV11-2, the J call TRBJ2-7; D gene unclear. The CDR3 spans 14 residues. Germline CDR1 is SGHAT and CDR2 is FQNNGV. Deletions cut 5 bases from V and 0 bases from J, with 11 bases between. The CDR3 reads CASSTQATSYEQYF. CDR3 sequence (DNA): TGTGCCAGCAGCACCCAGGCGACCTCCTACGAGCAGTACTTC.

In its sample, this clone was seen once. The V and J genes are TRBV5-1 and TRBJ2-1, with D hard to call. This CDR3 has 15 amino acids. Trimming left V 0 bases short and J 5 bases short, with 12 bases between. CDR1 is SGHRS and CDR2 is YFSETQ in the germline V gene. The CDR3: CASSLGLASHNEQFF. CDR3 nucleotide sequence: TGCGCCAGCAGCTTGGGGTTGGCGTCACACAATGAGCAGTTCTTC.

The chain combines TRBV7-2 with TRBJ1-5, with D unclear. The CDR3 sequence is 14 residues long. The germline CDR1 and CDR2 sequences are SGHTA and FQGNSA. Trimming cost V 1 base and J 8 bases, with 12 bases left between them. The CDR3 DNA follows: TGTGCCAGCAGCTTAGTGGCGAACGGGAAGCCCCAGCATTTT. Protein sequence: CASSLVANGKPQHF.

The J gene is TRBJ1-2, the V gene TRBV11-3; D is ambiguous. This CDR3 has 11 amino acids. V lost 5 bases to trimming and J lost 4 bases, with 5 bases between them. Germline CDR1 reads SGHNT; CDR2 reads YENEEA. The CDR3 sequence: CASSETYGYTF. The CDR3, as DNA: TGTGCCAGCAGCGAGACCTATGGCTACACCTTC.

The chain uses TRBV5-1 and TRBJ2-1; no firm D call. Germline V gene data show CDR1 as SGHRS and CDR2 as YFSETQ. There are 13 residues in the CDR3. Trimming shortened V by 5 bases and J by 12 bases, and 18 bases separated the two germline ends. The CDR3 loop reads CASRSDPGRRQFF. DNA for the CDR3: TGCGCCAGCAGGTCTGACCCCGGGCGAAGGCAGTTCTTC. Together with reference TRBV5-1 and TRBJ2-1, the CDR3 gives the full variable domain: KAGVTQTPRYLIKTRGQQVTLSCSPISGHRSVSWYQQTPGQGLQFLFEYFSETQRNKGNFPGRFSGRQFSNSRSEMNVSTLELGDSALYLCASRSDPGRRQFFGPGTRLTVL.

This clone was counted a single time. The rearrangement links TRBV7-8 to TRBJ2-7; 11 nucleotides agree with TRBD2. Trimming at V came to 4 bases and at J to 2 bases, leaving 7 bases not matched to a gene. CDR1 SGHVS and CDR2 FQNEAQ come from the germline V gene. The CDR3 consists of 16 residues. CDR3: CASSSPGLAAPYEQYF. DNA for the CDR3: TGTGCCAGCAGCTCCCCGGGACTAGCGGCCCCCTACGAGCAGTACTTC.

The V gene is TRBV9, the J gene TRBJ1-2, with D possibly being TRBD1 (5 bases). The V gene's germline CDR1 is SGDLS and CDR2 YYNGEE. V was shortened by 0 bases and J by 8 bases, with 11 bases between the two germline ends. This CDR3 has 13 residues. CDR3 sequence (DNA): TGTGCCAGCAGCGTAGAAGGGACGGGGGGCTACACCTTC. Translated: CASSVEGTGGYTF.